This T cell receptor beta chain emerged from a study of T cell repertoires in cytomegalovirus infection. About the research overall: Recently identified HLA-C-restricted CMV epitopes were among the peptides used. In public TCR beta signatures, there were indications of both CMV infection and matching HLA type.

MiXCR, run by TCRdb on the reads, gives a single entry per CDR3 protein. Altogether approximately 76,000 distinct CDR3 sequences are present, 20% to 30% being singletons, with the ten largest covering 50%. J gave up 6 bases and V 6 bases, and 5 bases lay outside the gene matches. This CDR3 comprises 12 residues. Germline V gene lookup returns CDR1 ENHRY and CDR2 SYGVKD. This clonotype occurred a few times. Its specificity is unknown. Findings and limits, study-wide: HLA-C-restricted CMV clonotypes gave the most frequent clonotype in two of eight donors. Totalled public TCR beta family frequency picked out people who carried CMV plus the relevant HLA.

This TCR derives from a human donor in good health (CMV status not recorded). Some clones in this sample may be carry-over from other donors' samples. Sequencing used CD8+ T cells from cultured PBMCs, obtained from culture after CMV antigen stimulation. This chain connects TRBV10-3 to TRBJ2-7, with 7 nucleotides matching TRBD1. CDR3 in amino acids: CAIRGTASEQYF. CDR3 coding DNA: TGTGCCATCAGAGGGACAGCTTCCGAGCAGTACTTC.